The sequence of this T cell receptor beta chain was determined in a study of long-term antiretroviral therapy in people with HIV. Run at survey level, the immunoSEQ assay was version v3.0. The data were produced by immunoSEQ multiplex PCR, yet TCRdb's version contains in-frame clones alone and is incomplete. This table holds tens of thousands of clones, roughly 93% found once. The length of the CDR3 is 14 residues. Germline values: CDR1 MNHEY, CDR2 SVGAGI. V was clipped by 6 bases and J by 0 bases; unmatched bases: 3. The rearrangement uses TRBV6-5 and TRBJ2-7, with 9 bases aligning to TRBD1. The origin of this receptor is a woman aged 40 to 55 with HIV. Sequences were derived from unsorted PBMCs, sampled 7.6 years after starting antiretroviral therapy. CDR3 nucleotides: TGTGCCAGCAGAGTACAGGGGGCCTCCTACGAGCAGTACTTC. Its protein is CASRVQGASYEQYF.